These 17 T cell receptor beta chains came from one sample sequenced in a study of blood T cell repertoires in COVID-19. Assay used: immunoSEQ multiplex PCR; TCRdb lists only in-frame clones, some missing. This table has about 190,000 clones, 87% appearing once. The sample taken for sequencing was peripheral blood. The receptors come from a man between 60 and 75 years old with active or convalescent COVID-19.

The rearrangement links TRBV7-3 to TRBJ2-2, with 7 nucleotides matching TRBD1. The CDR3 spans 14 residues. The J segment lost 7 bases and the V segment lost 2 bases, leaving 4 bases of the junction unmatched. Germline V CDR1 and CDR2: SGHTA, FQGTGA. The CDR3 region is CASSLDRDHGELFF. The CDR3 bases are TGTGCCAGCAGCTTAGACAGGGATCACGGGGAGCTGTTTTTT.

The chain combines TRBV7-9 with TRBJ1-2, with TRBD1 as a possible D gene (6 bases). V shed 5 bases and J shed 4 bases, with 8 bases lying between them. CDR3 length: 12 residues. Germline CDR1 SEHNR, CDR2 FQNEAQ (reference sequence). The CDR3 loop reads CASSQDSYGYTF. The CDR3 DNA is TGTGCCAGCAGCCAGGACAGCTATGGCTACACCTTC. Based on the CDR3 plus reference TRBV7-9 and TRBJ1-2, the full variable domain is DTGVSQNPRHKITKRGQNVTFRCDPISEHNRLYWYRQTLGQGPEFLTYFQNEAQLEKSRLLSDRFSAERPKGSFSTLEIQRTEQGDSAMYLCASSQDSYGYTFGSGTRLTVV.

This clone was counted at least ten times. The chain carries TRBV29-1 and TRBJ1-1; TRBD1 aligns across 11 bases. Per germline, CDR1 SQVTM and CDR2 ANQGSEA. The CDR3 sequence is 13 residues long. Losses at the gene ends were 6 bases for V and 4 bases for J; bases not matched to a gene: 4. As DNA, the CDR3 is TGCAGCGTCGGGACAGGGGGAGGCACTGAAGCTTTCTTT. Its protein product is CSVGTGGGTEAFF.

V usage is TRBV19 and J usage is TRBJ2-5, with D tentatively TRBD1 (7 bases). The germline V gene encodes CDR1 LNHDA and CDR2 SQIVND (reference sequence). Trimming took off 5 bases at V and 3 bases at J, with 16 bases between the two ends. CDR3 length: 15 amino acids. CDR3 nucleotide sequence: TGTGCCAGTAGTCTCCGAGGAGGGGGCGAAGAGACCCAGTACTTC. Protein sequence: CASSLRGGGEETQYF. Full variable domain (missing parts from reference TRBV19 and TRBJ2-5): DGGITQSPKYLFRKEGQNVTLSCEQNLNHDAMYWYRQDPGQGLRLIYYSQIVNDFQKGDIAEGYSVSREKKESFPLTVTSAQKNPTAFYLCASSLRGGGEETQYFGPGTRLLVL.

This CDR3 is CSVRATGSNYGYTF. CDR3 bases: TGCAGCGTTCGTGCGACGGGGTCAAACTATGGCTACACCTTC. The rearrangement joins TRBV29-1 to TRBJ1-2; the D is unclear. Germline V gene data show CDR1 as SQVTM and CDR2 as ANQGSEA. This CDR3 is built from 14 residues. Trimming took off 5 bases at V and 2 bases at J, with 15 bases between the two ends.

This chain links TRBV5-1 with TRBJ1-1, with TRBD1 matching 7 bases. CDR1 SGHRS and CDR2 YFSETQ come from the germline V gene. The J segment lost 6 bases and the V segment lost 2 bases, leaving 7 bases of the junction unmatched. The CDR3 loop spans 14 amino acids. This CDR3 reads CASSFVGGVAEAFF. The DNA of the CDR3 is TGCGCCAGCAGCTTTGTAGGGGGCGTCGCTGAAGCTTTCTTT.

V is TRBV6-6 and J is TRBJ2-1, with 8 bases fitting TRBD2. The junction had 10 bases not matched to a gene; V was cut back by 5 bases and J by 7 bases. Germline CDR1 is MNHNY and CDR2 is SVGAGI (reference sequence). This CDR3 region has 15 residues. For the CDR3, the DNA is TGTGCCAGCAGTCCTACTAGCGGCCTTGGGAATGAGCAGTTCTTC. It yields the protein CASSPTSGLGNEQFF.

V and J are TRBV7-2 and TRBJ2-1; 13 nucleotides agree with TRBD2. Trimming took 6 bases from V and 7 from J; bases not matched to a gene: 6. This CDR3 region has 15 residues. Germline CDR1 and CDR2: SGHTA and FQGNSA. Here the CDR3 reads CASRTGLAGINEQFF. As DNA, the CDR3 is TGTGCCAGCAGGACGGGACTAGCGGGGATAAATGAGCAGTTCTTC.

The V gene is TRBV9, the J gene TRBJ1-4; D perhaps matches TRBD1 (5 bases). Trimming shortened V by 0 bases and J by 4 bases, and 16 bases separated the two germline ends. The V gene's germline CDR1 is SGDLS and CDR2 YYNGEE. The CDR3 is made up of 17 amino acids. DNA for the CDR3: TGTGCCAGCAGCGTAGAGAGTGTTCAGGGTGGTAATGAAAAACTGTTTTTT. Translated: CASSVESVQGGNEKLFF.

This clone was found a few times. This chain connects TRBV13 to TRBJ2-3; D is perhaps TRBD2 (6 bases). Trimming took 3 bases from V and 2 from J, leaving 21 bases between them. Germline-derived CDR1 and CDR2 are PRHDT and FYEKMQ (reference sequence). The CDR3 sequence is 18 residues long. DNA of the CDR3: TGTGCCAGCAGCTTCGTAACTAGCCTGGGCCCTTTCACAGATACGCAGTATTTT. Its protein is CASSFVTSLGPFTDTQYF.

This chain connects TRBV2 to TRBJ1-3; the D gene is possibly TRBD1 (5 bases). CDR1 is SNHLY and CDR2 is FYNNEI in the germline V gene. The V end was cut by 3 bases, the J end by 4 bases, with 16 bases between. The CDR3 loop spans 16 amino acids. The DNA of the CDR3 is TGTGCCAGCAGTGATTTTGGGCAGGGCCTGGGAAACACCATATATTTT. The encoded protein is CASSDFGQGLGNTIYF.

The chain uses TRBV29-1 and TRBJ1-2; 11 positions match TRBD1. Germline-derived CDR1 and CDR2 are SQVTM and ANQGSEA. The V gene end was trimmed by 0 bases and the J gene end by 7 bases; junction bases not matched to a gene: 4. This CDR3 has 14 residues. In nucleotides, the CDR3 is TGCAGCGTTGAAGAAGGGACAGGGGGAATTGGCTACACCTTC. It specifies CSVEEGTGGIGYTF.

The J gene is TRBJ1-2, the V gene TRBV19, with D possibly matching TRBD1 (6 bases). Germline V gives CDR1 LNHDA, CDR2 SQIVND (reference sequence). The CDR3 spans 13 residues. V was trimmed by 4 bases and J by 6 bases, leaving 12 bases between them. For the CDR3, the DNA is TGTGCCAGTAGTAGTCAAGGGGGAGATGGCTACACCTTC. Amino acid sequence: CASSSQGGDGYTF.

The chain employs TRBV5-4 and TRBJ1-6; D is undetermined. The CDR3 runs 15 residues. Germline V CDR1 and CDR2: SGHNT, YYREEE (reference sequence). Between the trimmed V and J ends, which lost 4 bases and 0 bases, there was a span of 8 bases. The CDR3 loop reads CASSPRISYNSPLHF. The CDR3 bases are TGTGCCAGCAGCCCCAGGATCTCCTATAATTCACCCCTCCACTTT.

The chain uses TRBV4-1 and TRBJ2-5; the match to TRBD2 covers 10 bases. The germline CDR1 and CDR2 sequences are MGHRA and YSYEKL. The CDR3 runs 16 residues. V shed 3 bases and J 5 bases; nucleotides not matched to a gene: 9. The CDR3 is CASSQGSGGAWETQYF. The CDR3 DNA is TGCGCCAGCAGCCAGGGCAGCGGGGGGGCCTGGGAGACCCAGTACTTC.

The chain combines TRBV19 with TRBJ2-3, with 12 bases that match TRBD2. Per germline, CDR1 LNHDA and CDR2 SQIVND (reference sequence). Trimming removed 6 bases from V and 4 bases from J; junction bases left unmatched: 11. CDR3 length: 17 residues. The CDR3 is CASSLFSSGGEADTQYF. The DNA for the CDR3 is TGTGCCAGTAGCCTCTTTTCTAGCGGGGGGGAGGCAGATACGCAGTATTTT.

The rearrangement joins TRBV6-1 to TRBJ2-2; perhaps TRBD1 as D (6 bases). The germline V gene encodes CDR1 MNHNS and CDR2 SASEGT. The V end lost 2 bases, the J end lost 5 bases, and 15 bases lay between the germline ends. The CDR3 runs 16 residues. The DNA for the CDR3 is TGTGCCAGCAGTGAAAAGGGGACACAGACTACCGGGGAGCTGTTTTTT. Protein sequence: CASSEKGTQTTGELFF.